The 18 T cell receptor beta chains listed next were all sequenced from one sample in a study of sequential checkpoint blockade in melanoma. Treatment in this sample: randomized to nivolumab then ipilimumab (arm A) or the reverse (arm B). TCRdb's copy holds only in-frame clones and misses some; the assay was immunoSEQ multiplex PCR. Of fewer than 35,000 clones listed, about 88% were seen once; the top ten hold roughly 20%. The starting material was CD8+ T cells sorted from blood (inferred from file names), obtained from a patient given nivolumab and ipilimumab in sequence. The receptors were sampled from a human donor with melanoma.

Regarding this clone: Because the CDR3's place on the DNA is in doubt, the DNA is left out and the CDR3 is given as listed by TCRdb. V and J are TRBV19 and TRBJ1-5. Germline assignment: CDR1 LNHDA and CDR2 SQIVND (reference sequence). 14 amino acids form the CDR3, both terminal residues included. This chain's CDR3 is CASSSFGSGQPQHF.

J is TRBJ1-1 and V is TRBV6-1; 9 bases are shared with TRBD1. In germline, CDR1 is MNHNS, CDR2 SASEGT. The CDR3 totals 14 residues. The junction had 6 bases not matched to a gene; V was cut back by 6 bases and J by 4 bases. The CDR3 DNA is TGTGCCAGCAGACCCATGGACAGGGGCACTGAAGCTTTCTTT. Its translation is CASRPMDRGTEAFF.

V gene TRBV27 combines with J gene TRBJ1-5, with D perhaps TRBD1 (5 bases). The CDR3 totals 15 residues. Germline loops: CDR1 MNHEY, CDR2 SMNVEV (reference sequence). V was trimmed by 6 bases and J by 3 bases, leaving 15 bases between them. The DNA for the CDR3 is TGTGCCAGCAGCAAGGCTGGACACTTCAATCAGCCCCAGCATTTT. Translating it yields CASSKAGHFNQPQHF.

V is TRBV10-3 and J is TRBJ1-4; weak D call: TRBD1 (5 bases). In germline, CDR1 is ENHRY, CDR2 SYGVKD. CDR3 length: 16 residues. V lost 4 bases and J 3 bases, leaving 15 bases between the germline ends. The CDR3 is CAISGVRATANEKLFF. The CDR3 coding sequence is TGTGCCATCAGTGGCGTCAGGGCTACAGCTAATGAAAAACTGTTTTTT.

The chain combines TRBV6-6 with TRBJ2-1; 7 bases agree with TRBD2. Trimming cost V 1 base and J 8 bases; bases outside gene matches: 8. The germline V gene has CDR1 MNHNY and CDR2 SVGAGI (reference sequence). The CDR3 has 15 amino acids. The CDR3 nucleotides are TGTGCCAGCAGTTACTGGGGGGGACTATCTGATGAGCAGTTCTTC. It yields the protein CASSYWGGLSDEQFF.

The chain joins TRBV28 to TRBJ2-7; a weak D match, TRBD2 (6 bases). The CDR3 has 14 amino acids. Germline CDR1 reads MDHEN; CDR2 reads SYDVKM. The ends were cut back, 2 bases at V and 2 bases at J, with 10 bases in the middle. The CDR3 reads CASSLRGSPYEQYF. For the CDR3, the DNA is TGTGCCAGCAGTTTACGGGGGTCTCCCTACGAGCAGTACTTC.

The rearrangement uses TRBV7-9 and TRBJ2-7; D may be TRBD2 (5 bases). V was clipped by 7 bases and J by 9 bases, with 25 bases between them. CDR1 and CDR2 (germline): SEHNR, FQNEAQ (reference sequence). The CDR3 is 15 amino acids. The CDR3 sequence is CASTEGGMVVTRQYF. The CDR3 DNA is TGTGCCAGCACCGAGGGTGGGATGGTGGTCACTCGGCAGTACTTC.

The V call is TRBV4-2, the J call TRBJ1-2; no definite D call. Germline CDR1 reads LGHNA; CDR2 reads YNFKEQ. The length of the CDR3 is 14 residues. The germline V and J ends were trimmed by 4 bases and 4 bases, with 13 bases remaining between them. The CDR3 protein is CASSPETPFYGYTF. In nucleotides, the CDR3 is TGTGCCAGCAGCCCTGAGACACCTTTCTATGGCTACACCTTC.

DNA for the CDR3: TGTGCCAGCAGCTTTATCACCGGAGCCTACAATGAGCAGTTCTTC. This sequence encodes CASSFITGAYNEQFF. The gene calls are TRBV7-9 and TRBJ2-1; D is unclear. Germline V gene sequence: CDR1 SEHNR, CDR2 FQNEAQ (reference sequence). The CDR3 loop spans 15 amino acids. V lost 3 bases and J lost 2, with 11 bases in between.

The chain couples TRBV6-6 to TRBJ1-6, with TRBD1 identical over 7 bases. This CDR3 has 15 amino acids. V trimming: 6 bases; J trimming: 10 bases; junction bases outside the gene matches: 12. CDR1 MNHNY and CDR2 SVGAGI come from the germline V gene (reference sequence). CDR3 region: CASRPDRAVLSPLHF. Written as DNA, the CDR3 is TGTGCCAGCAGACCCGACAGGGCGGTTTTGTCACCCCTCCACTTT.

This chain uses TRBV4-3 with TRBJ2-3; D might be TRBD1 (8 bases). V was clipped by 5 bases and J by 4 bases, with 19 bases between them. Looked up from germline, CDR1 is LGHNA and CDR2 is YSLEER. The CDR3 runs to 16 residues. The CDR3 spells CASSRLTGGVADTQYF. The CDR3 DNA follows: TGCGCCAGCAGCAGACTTACAGGGGGGGTGGCAGATACGCAGTATTTT.

With respect to this clone: Within the sample, other DNA sequences also encode this same CDR3. The chain employs TRBV11-3 and TRBJ2-3, with a tentative D call TRBD2 (6 bases). Trimming took 1 base from V and 6 from J, leaving 11 bases between them. Germline V lookup: CDR1 SGHNT, CDR2 YENEEA. The CDR3 is 14 residues long. CDR3 protein: CASSLVGGTDTQYF. The CDR3 DNA follows: TGTGCCAGCAGCTTAGTCGGGGGAACGGATACGCAGTATTTT.

The V call is TRBV9, the J call TRBJ2-7; 9 bases agree with TRBD1. The CDR3 spans 15 residues. Trimming took 4 bases from V and 5 from J; bases not matched to a gene: 10. From germline, CDR1 is SGDLS and CDR2 YYNGEE. CDR3 region: CASSPHTGGADEQYF. CDR3 coding DNA: TGTGCCAGCAGCCCACATACAGGGGGCGCGGACGAGCAGTACTTC.

V gene TRBV28 combines with J gene TRBJ2-7; 10 bases fit TRBD1. Per the germline V gene, CDR1 is MDHEN and CDR2 is SYDVKM. CDR3 length: 14 amino acids. V trimming: 6 bases; J trimming: 5 bases; junction bases outside the gene matches: 7. CDR3 protein: CASRRGQGENEQYF. In DNA, the CDR3 is TGTGCCAGCAGACGAGGACAGGGGGAGAACGAGCAGTACTTC.

This chain links TRBV4-1 with TRBJ1-6; 7 bases are shared with TRBD1. The CDR3 spans 15 residues. Germline CDR1 is MGHRA and CDR2 is YSYEKL. V was pared by 1 base and J by 5 bases, with 2 bases of the junction left unmatched. CDR3 amino acids: CASSQVGQNNSPLHF. CDR3 in DNA: TGCGCCAGCAGCCAAGTGGGACAGAATAATTCACCCCTCCACTTT.

The chain couples TRBV4-2 to TRBJ2-7; maybe TRBD1 (7 bases). CDR3 length equals 17 residues. The germline V gene encodes CDR1 LGHNA and CDR2 YNFKEQ. Between the trimmed V and J ends, which lost 4 bases and 2 bases, there was a span of 21 bases. CDR3: CASSPVHPTGTPYEQYF. CDR3 in DNA: TGTGCCAGCAGCCCCGTACACCCGACAGGGACTCCCTACGAGCAGTACTTC.

This clone appeared a single time. The chain couples TRBV6-5 to TRBJ1-5; the D gene is possibly TRBD1 (6 bases). The CDR3 is made up of 15 amino acids. The V gene's germline CDR1 is MNHEY and CDR2 SVGAGI. Trimming stripped 0 bases from V and 4 bases from J, with 10 bases between. In DNA, the CDR3 is TGTGCCAGCAGTTACTCGGGGACACTGAATCAGCCCCAGCATTTT. Translation: CASSYSGTLNQPQHF.

Notes on this clone: The germline gene is not matched at one end of the junction; a read error may be the cause. The J gene is TRBJ1-2, the V gene TRBV5-4; 8 nucleotides line up with TRBD1. Germline lookup yields CDR1 SGHNT and CDR2 YYREEE (reference sequence). The CDR3 totals 14 residues. This chain's CDR3 is CASSLGQANYGYTF. CDR3 in DNA: TGTGCCAGCAGTTTGGGACAGGCGAACTATGGCTACACCTTC.